Reported below is one T cell receptor beta chain. These data originate in a study of cytomegalovirus exposure and HLA in healthy donors. In the PCR, 60 Vbeta and 13 Jbeta primers were used. Profiled with immunoSEQ multiplex PCR; TCRdb holds only in-frame clones, not every one. The table records some 150,000 clones, about 80% of them present only once. The material sequenced was PBMCs. The TCR was taken from a man aged 25 to 40 in good health and CMV-seronegative.

CDR3 DNA: TGTGCCAGCAGTTTTATATTCGGGAATCTGCAGCAAGGCTATGGCTACACCTTC. Protein sequence: CASSFIFGNLQQGYGYTF. The gene calls are TRBV27 and TRBJ1-2; D gene uncertain. CDR3 length: 18 residues. V shed 3 bases and J shed 4 bases, with 24 bases lying between them. Germline V gene sequence: CDR1 MNHEY, CDR2 SMNVEV (reference sequence).